This TCR beta chain stems from a study of response to subunit inactivated influenza vaccine. Points from the study as a whole: The authors suggested that every seasonal influenza vaccination recruits few new T cells.

This clonotype turned up a few times. Its antigen remains unidentified. From the RT-PCR reads, TCRdb called clonotypes with MiXCR, one entry per CDR3 protein. This sample has around 570,000 distinct CDR3 sequences, with approximately 7.1% found just once. Germline CDR1 reads MNHEY; CDR2 reads SMNVEV (reference sequence). J gave up 6 bases and V 3 bases, and 5 bases lay outside the gene matches. This CDR3 has 15 amino acids. The material was PBMCs from blood, obtained less than 30 months after vaccination. This receptor was obtained from a man between 50 and 69 years old who received an inactivated influenza vaccine. The chain couples TRBV27 to TRBJ2-2, with 9 bases lining up with TRBD2. The DNA for the CDR3 is TGTGCCAGCAGTTTTGGGCGGGGGGGCCCCGGGGAGCTGTTTTTT. Translating gives CASSFGRGGPGELFF.